This entry concerns a single TCR beta chain. Its antigen remains unidentified. Thymic tissue was derived from resections collected during corrective heart surgery. The sample donors, healthy Finnish infants, were having corrective surgery for congenital heart defects. This sample was included in a study of human thymus T cells. Study-level points and caveats: Thymic repertoires of unrelated individuals were reported in related research to overlap highly. Usage of V and J genes appeared biased in thymic and blood repertoires.

Produced via immunoSEQ multiplex PCR; TCRdb's table is partial and in-frame only. The repertoire holds about 120,000 clones, about 94% seen once, with around 0.024% in the top ten. The junction had 12 bases not matched to a gene; V was cut back by 6 bases and J by 2 bases. The CDR3 spans 16 residues. Looked up from germline, CDR1 is MNHEY and CDR2 is SMNVEV (reference sequence). The clonotype comes from a boy less than two years old with a congenital heart defect but otherwise immunologically healthy. The chain has TRBV27 and TRBJ1-1; 7 bases are a match to TRBD1. The specimen sequenced was thymus tissue. The CDR3 protein is CASRSRQGQSNTEAFF. Here the CDR3 DNA reads TGTGCCAGCAGAAGTCGACAGGGCCAATCTAACACTGAAGCTTTCTTT.